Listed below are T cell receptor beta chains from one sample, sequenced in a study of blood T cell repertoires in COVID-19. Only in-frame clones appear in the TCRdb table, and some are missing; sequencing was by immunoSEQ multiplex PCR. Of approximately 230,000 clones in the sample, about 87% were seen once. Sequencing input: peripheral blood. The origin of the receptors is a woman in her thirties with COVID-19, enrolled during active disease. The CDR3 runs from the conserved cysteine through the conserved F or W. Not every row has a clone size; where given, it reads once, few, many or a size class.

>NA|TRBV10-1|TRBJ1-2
CASSEGDRGPTF
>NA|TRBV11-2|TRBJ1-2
CASSSPTGYGYTF
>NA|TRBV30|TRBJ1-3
CALRTGAGNTIYF
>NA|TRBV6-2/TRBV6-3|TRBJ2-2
CASSYSSTRELFF
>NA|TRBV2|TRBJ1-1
CASSYFAEAFF
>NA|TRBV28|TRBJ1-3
CASSFAPGRAGNTIYF
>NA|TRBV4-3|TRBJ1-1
CASSQITGLNTEAFF
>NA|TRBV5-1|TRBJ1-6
CASSLEGQANSPLHF
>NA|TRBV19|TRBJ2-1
CASSISGISYNEQFF
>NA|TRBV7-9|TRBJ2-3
CASSIFGGTDTQYF
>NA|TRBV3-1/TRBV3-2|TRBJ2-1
CASSQDRLASYNEQFF
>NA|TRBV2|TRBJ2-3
CASSELAGVDTQYF
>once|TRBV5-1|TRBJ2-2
CASSSREMNTGELFF
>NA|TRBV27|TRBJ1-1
CASSPGHANTEAFF
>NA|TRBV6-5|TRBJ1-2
CASSLQGQGLYGYTF
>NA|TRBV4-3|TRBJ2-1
CASSQGRGRNNEQFF
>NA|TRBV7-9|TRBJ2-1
CASSHEGQGAYEQFF
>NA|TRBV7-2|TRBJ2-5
CASSEAYLRDRGKETQYF
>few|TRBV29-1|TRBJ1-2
CSAEGQGVNYGYTF
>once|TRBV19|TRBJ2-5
CASSITASWEETQYF
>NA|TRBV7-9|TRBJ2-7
CASSLDRAPSEQYF
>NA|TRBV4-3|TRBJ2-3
CASSQGPGQATQYF
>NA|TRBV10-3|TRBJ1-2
CAISRTGDGYTF
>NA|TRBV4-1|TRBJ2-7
CASSQVMGGPYEQYF
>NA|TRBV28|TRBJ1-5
CASSSQGDQPQHF
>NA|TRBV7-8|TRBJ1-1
CASSSLFDRVAEAFF
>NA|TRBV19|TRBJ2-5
CATGEGVGETQYF
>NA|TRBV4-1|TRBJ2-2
CASSRTSGTGELFF
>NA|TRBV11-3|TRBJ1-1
CASRPRRGPEAFF
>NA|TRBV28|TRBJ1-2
CASGIGTGYGYTF
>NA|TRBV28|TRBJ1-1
CASSLTADVGGGGEAFF
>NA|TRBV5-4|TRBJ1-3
CASSLGGRAPPGNTIYF
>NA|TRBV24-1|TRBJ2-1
CATSDARSGGRAEQFF
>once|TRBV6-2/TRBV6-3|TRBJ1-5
CASSLDRNNQPQHF
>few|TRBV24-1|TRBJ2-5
CATGGLRQETQYF
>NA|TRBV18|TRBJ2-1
CASSPGLAGVRSSSYNEQFF
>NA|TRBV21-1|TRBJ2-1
CASSKWGTGLNEQFF
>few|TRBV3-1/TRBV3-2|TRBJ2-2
CASSQSRTENTGELFF
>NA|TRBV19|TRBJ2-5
CASSIGGSGRGWQETQYF
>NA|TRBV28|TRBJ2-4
CASRDRGLAKNIQYF
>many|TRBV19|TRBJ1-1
CASSRRDFAEAFF
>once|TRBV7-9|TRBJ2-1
CASSSGLARSYNEQFF
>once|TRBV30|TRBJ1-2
CAWSTTAHSRGYTF
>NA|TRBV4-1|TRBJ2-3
CASSQPGGTQYF
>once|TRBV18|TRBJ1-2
CASSPPVPNYGYTF
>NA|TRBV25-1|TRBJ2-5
CASSGGTRGEGETQYF
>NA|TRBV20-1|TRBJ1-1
CSASPTTGVANTEAFF
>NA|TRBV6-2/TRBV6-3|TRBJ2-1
CASSYLAGGYNEQFF
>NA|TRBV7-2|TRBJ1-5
CASSPWTELANQPQHF
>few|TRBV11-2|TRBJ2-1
CASSLNPRTGEQFF
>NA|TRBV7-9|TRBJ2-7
CASSLGTGARYEQYF
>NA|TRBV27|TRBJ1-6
CASSLMGQGTGSPLHF
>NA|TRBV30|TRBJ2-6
CAWSSGSGANVLTF
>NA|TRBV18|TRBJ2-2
CASSPPDRGNTGELFF
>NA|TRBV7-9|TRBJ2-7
CASRSTRRYEQYF
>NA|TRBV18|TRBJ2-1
CASSPPGGSRNEQFF
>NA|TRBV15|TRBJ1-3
CATSRDTRGGNTIYF
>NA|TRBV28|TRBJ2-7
CASSFRQGVGYEQYF
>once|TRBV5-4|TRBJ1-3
CASSKKTGNSGNTIYF